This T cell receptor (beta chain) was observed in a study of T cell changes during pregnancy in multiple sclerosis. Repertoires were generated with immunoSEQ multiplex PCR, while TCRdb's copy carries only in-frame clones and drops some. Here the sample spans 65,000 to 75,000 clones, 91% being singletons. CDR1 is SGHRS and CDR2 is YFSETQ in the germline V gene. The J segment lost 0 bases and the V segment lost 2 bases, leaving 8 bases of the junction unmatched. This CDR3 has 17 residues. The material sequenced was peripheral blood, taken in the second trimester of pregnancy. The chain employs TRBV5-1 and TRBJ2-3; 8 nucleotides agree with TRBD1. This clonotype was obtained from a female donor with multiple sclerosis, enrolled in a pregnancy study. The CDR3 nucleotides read TGCGCCAGCAGCTTCGCTGGACAGGGAGCTAGCACAGATACGCAGTATTTT. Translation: CASSFAGQGASTDTQYF.